A selection of T cell receptor beta chains follows, all from one sample in a study of cytomegalovirus exposure and HLA in healthy donors. Using immunoSEQ multiplex PCR, the repertoire was profiled, and TCRdb retains in-frame clones only, with some absent. The repertoire holds about 140,000 clones, with 70% to 90% as singletons. Sample: PBMCs. These receptors were taken from a middle-aged man in good health and CMV-seronegative. Each CDR3 is given with its conserved first and last residue. A D gene is named only where the DNA matches it firmly.

CASSLDRVNQPQHF TRBV7-9 .
CASSGVEEDRGLDQPQHF TRBV19 TRBD1
CASSLKGGQVHYNEQFF TRBV7-3 TRBD1
CASIPGQGGEQYF TRBV6-1 TRBD1
CASGLTSGDQETQYF TRBV12-5 TRBD2
CASGPNRGRNEQYF TRBV12-5 TRBD1
CASRDRVYEQYF TRBV2 TRBD1
CASSYMDRVNTEAFF TRBV5-6 .
CSVARGRGPADTQYF TRBV29-1 .
CASSQDLQAFF TRBV4-2 .
CASSESPGPVEKLFF TRBV10-2 .
CASSFEDSLNQPQHF TRBV5-1 .
CASSYSGQGNYGYTF TRBV6-5 TRBD1
CASSVLGQLRQPQHF TRBV2 TRBD1
CSVEDQDTGGEAFF TRBV29-1 TRBD1
CASSSWGQGDNEQFF TRBV2 TRBD1
CASSLDLPRTNEKLFF TRBV5-4 .
CASRRTSGEVFHNEQFF TRBV7-9 TRBD2
CASSQRGPQGNQPQHF TRBV19 .
CASSETRGGYGYTF TRBV25-1 .
CASSLGGLAAQETQYF TRBV5-1 TRBD2
CASSLRQGSYEQYF TRBV27 .
CASSGGDRGPETQYF TRBV5-4 TRBD1
CASRPLERNNEQFF TRBV5-1 .
CASSDPSGRTTDTQYF TRBV5-4 TRBD2
CASSGQGARGEKLFF TRBV2 TRBD1
CASSPLTGYPSGNTIYF TRBV4-2 .
CASSGSKPGLAGGITQETQYF TRBV9 TRBD2
CASRVTRTGYEQYF TRBV2 TRBD1
CASSQSGTGGYEQYF TRBV2 TRBD1
CATSTGTGEDTQYF TRBV11-2 TRBD1
CASSLSGVWEQYF TRBV5-8 .
CASSLGPGNTIYF TRBV11-2 .
CASRPQQGVNQPQHF TRBV2 TRBD1
CASSLDRGRGYGYTF TRBV27 TRBD1
CTSSHGTSGSDEQFF TRBV1 .
CATSRDTATNEKLFF TRBV15 .
CASSPLQSGTSGRKGYEQYF TRBV27 TRBD2
CAWSKRNQPQHF TRBV30 .
CASSPSATGDIVTSTEAFF TRBV4-1 TRBD1
CASSLSGQGRDGYTF TRBV27 TRBD1
CASSSTGGASEAFF TRBV5-1 .
CASSIRGSSYNEQFF TRBV19 .
CASSVGGAATNEKLFF TRBV28 .
CAWSPGTTYEQYF TRBV30 .
CASSPETGSNYGYTF TRBV5-5 .